This TCR beta chain derives from a study of OX40 agonist ivuxolimab in advanced cancers. Study background: Patients were under 90% male with ages roughly 23 to 90, mean about 54.

CDR3 size: 14 residues. CDR1 and CDR2 (germline): SNHLY, FYNNEI. The ends were cut back, 4 bases at V and 0 bases at J, with 7 bases in the middle. Sequencing used immunoSEQ multiplex PCR; TCRdb keeps in-frame clones, though not all of them. The sample carries 70,000 to 80,000 clones, around 94% recorded once. V and J are TRBV2 and TRBJ1-3; D gene uncertain. The sample was CD4+ or CD8+ T cells sorted from blood, taken in a trial of the OX40 agonist ivuxolimab. This clonotype originated in an adult with an advanced solid tumor such as melanoma, head and neck, liver or kidney cancer. The CDR3, as DNA: TGTGCCAGCAGTGGGCCAGCCTCTGGAAACACCATATATTTT. It encodes CASSGPASGNTIYF.